The rows below give T cell receptor beta chains drawn from one sample of a study of blood T cell repertoires in COVID-19. Clones were read by immunoSEQ multiplex PCR, and TCRdb kept only the in-frame ones, dropping some. This table holds some 130,000 clones, approximately 74% found once. The sequencing input was peripheral blood. The receptors come from a woman in her seventies with acute or convalescent COVID-19. Both conserved end residues are part of each CDR3. The D gene is left open where the match is weak.

J gene | D gene | V gene | CDR3 length | CDR3 protein
TRBJ2-5 | - | TRBV5-6 | 15 | CASSLDSLYQETQYF
TRBJ1-6 | TRBD1 | TRBV27 | 15 | CASRKVGQGNSPLHF
TRBJ1-6 | - | TRBV10-3 | 14 | CAISTDSGRSPLHF
TRBJ1-2 | TRBD1 | TRBV5-6 | 14 | CASSYPDRNYGYTF
TRBJ2-1 | TRBD2 | TRBV10-3 | 16 | CAISEPGLADYNEQFF
TRBJ2-3 | - | TRBV7-9 | 14 | CASSLGGAGDTQYF
TRBJ1-1 | - | TRBV9 | 16 | CASSPQGLSFDTEAFF
TRBJ2-7 | - | TRBV10-2 | 12 | CASRSPGYEQYF
TRBJ1-6 | - | TRBV7-8 | 16 | CASSFRGAAYNSPLHF
TRBJ1-5 | TRBD1 | TRBV6-2/TRBV6-3 | 17 | CASSQTSLGQGRQPQHF
TRBJ1-6 | - | TRBV2 | 13 | CASSNSWAAPLHF
TRBJ1-2 | - | TRBV6-5 | 15 | CASSYANSANYGYTF
TRBJ1-2 | TRBD1 | TRBV6-2/TRBV6-3 | 15 | CASSRTGEALGGYTF
TRBJ1-2 | TRBD1 | TRBV7-9 | 12 | CASSLGGQGESF
TRBJ1-5 | - | TRBV6-6 | 14 | CASNPGNSNQPQHF
TRBJ1-2 | - | TRBV5-1 | 14 | CASSLGQVSDGYTF
TRBJ2-7 | TRBD2 | TRBV5-1 | 16 | CASSLTGTSGGYEQYF
TRBJ2-7 | TRBD2 | TRBV7-2 | 17 | CASSLTSGGVTTYEQYF
TRBJ2-3 | TRBD2 | TRBV11-3 | 12 | CASSRGRDTQYF
TRBJ2-3 | - | TRBV14 | 13 | CASSLSTVGTQYF
TRBJ1-2 | TRBD1 | TRBV28 | 13 | CASSSGQGSGYTF
TRBJ2-1 | TRBD1 | TRBV2 | 15 | CASRTGTGVYNEQFF
TRBJ2-7 | - | TRBV14 | 13 | CASSQGGRYEQYF
TRBJ1-1 | - | TRBV28 | 16 | CASSLQGRGSNTEAFF
TRBJ1-6 | TRBD1 | TRBV23-1 | 14 | CASLRQGGNSPLHF
TRBJ2-3 | TRBD1 | TRBV5-1 | 17 | CASSLAGDRGGGDTQYF
TRBJ1-2 | TRBD1 | TRBV6-6 | 13 | CASSYGQGNGYTF
TRBJ2-1 | TRBD2 | TRBV28 | 14 | CASSPAGGNDEQFF
TRBJ2-1 | TRBD2 | TRBV5-1 | 15 | CASSSTSRSKNEQFF
TRBJ2-1 | - | TRBV7-2 | 15 | CASSDFGGPYNEQFF
TRBJ2-7 | - | TRBV29-1 | 12 | CSVEGGGDEQYF
TRBJ1-4 | TRBD1 | TRBV6-1 | 17 | CASSEGDRIPTNEKLFF
TRBJ1-3 | - | TRBV29-1 | 13 | CSVGLGAGNTIYF
TRBJ1-6 | - | TRBV10-3 | 13 | CAISEGQSSPLHF
TRBJ2-1 | TRBD2 | TRBV3-1/TRBV3-2 | 16 | CASRDFSGRDDNEQFF
TRBJ2-7 | TRBD2 | TRBV2 | 15 | CASTRSGSGMYEQYF
TRBJ1-4 | TRBD1 | TRBV30 | 14 | CAWSGITGGEKLFF
TRBJ2-7 | - | TRBV28 | 13 | CASSLESSYEQYF
TRBJ2-7 | - | TRBV5-1 | 13 | CASDIGGGDEQYF
TRBJ2-1 | TRBD1 | TRBV29-1 | 14 | CSVETGTGDGKQFF
TRBJ1-4 | - | TRBV5-1 | 15 | CASSLGSGYEEKLFF
TRBJ2-2 | TRBD1 | TRBV3-1/TRBV3-2 | 15 | CASSPGQGYTGELFF
TRBJ2-1 | TRBD2 | TRBV27 | 14 | CASSLSGRVGEQFF
TRBJ2-1 | - | TRBV4-1 | 15 | CASSQVGRSHNEQFF
TRBJ1-2 | TRBD1 | TRBV5-1 | 15 | CASSLVQGGDYGYTF
TRBJ2-1 | TRBD1 | TRBV5-8 | 14 | CASSFQGANNEQFF